This record concerns one T cell receptor beta chain sequence. This sample is drawn from a study of blood T cell repertoires in COVID-19. Looking at the study overall: Material from acute and convalescent COVID-19 was sourced from the United States, Italy and Spain. T cells, B-cell-depleted T cells, or PBMCs provided the cDNA or gDNA that served as material.

The CDR3 covers 12 residues. Germline V gene lookup returns CDR1 SEHNR and CDR2 FQNEAQ (reference sequence). V was pared by 1 base and J by 4 bases, with 5 bases between. The protocol was immunoSEQ multiplex PCR, while the TCRdb copy is restricted to in-frame clones and leaves out a portion. The sample has fewer than 95,000 clones; about nine tenths are singletons. The chain is built from TRBV7-9 and TRBJ2-7; unclear D gene. The source is a woman older than 75 with acute or convalescent COVID-19. Source material: peripheral blood. CDR3 sequence (DNA): TGTGCCAGCAGCTTAGGCAGATACGAGCAGTACTTC. Protein product: CASSLGRYEQYF. Based on the CDR3 plus reference TRBV7-9 and TRBJ2-7, the full variable domain is DTGVSQNPRHKITKRGQNVTFRCDPISEHNRLYWYRQTLGQGPEFLTYFQNEAQLEKSRLLSDRFSAERPKGSFSTLEIQRTEQGDSAMYLCASSLGRYEQYFGPGTRLTVT.